This T cell receptor (beta chain) is drawn from a study of cytomegalovirus exposure and HLA in healthy donors. Study-level information: Among the 398 genotyped donors, 70% to 85% were placed in the Caucasian-associated ancestry cluster.

The V gene end was trimmed by 6 bases and the J gene end by 7 bases; junction bases not matched to a gene: 6. This CDR3 spans 14 amino acids. The germline V gene encodes CDR1 SGHKS and CDR2 YYEKEE (reference sequence). In the PCR, 60 Vbeta and 13 Jbeta primers were used. Data came from immunoSEQ multiplex PCR; TCRdb stores just in-frame clones and leaves some out. Of 150,000 or so clones in the sample, about 80% are singletons; the top ten hold less than 2.5%. Donors likely had unrecorded immune exposures despite being nominally healthy when sampled. This TCR was recovered from a middle-aged man in good health and CMV-seropositive. Source material: PBMCs. This chain links TRBV5-5 with TRBJ1-6; the match to TRBD1 covers 8 bases. The CDR3 sequence: CASNSDRGNSPLHF. Written as DNA, the CDR3 is TGTGCCAGCAACTCAGACAGGGGCAATTCACCCCTCCACTTT. Together with reference TRBV5-5 and TRBJ1-6, the CDR3 gives the full variable domain: DAGVTQSPTHLIKTRGQQVTLRCSPISGHKSVSWYQQVLGQGPQFIFQYYEKEERGRGNFPDRFSARQFPNYSSELNVNALLLGDSALYLCASNSDRGNSPLHFGNGTRLTVT.